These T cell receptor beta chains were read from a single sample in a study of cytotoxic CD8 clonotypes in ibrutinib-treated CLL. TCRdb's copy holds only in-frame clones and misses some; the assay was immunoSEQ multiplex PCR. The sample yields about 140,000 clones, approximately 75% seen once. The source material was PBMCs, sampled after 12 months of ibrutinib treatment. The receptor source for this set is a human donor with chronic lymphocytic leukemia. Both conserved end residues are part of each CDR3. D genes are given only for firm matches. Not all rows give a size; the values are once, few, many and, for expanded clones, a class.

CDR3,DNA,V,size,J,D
CASGLLGGLKDTQYF,TGTGCCAGCGGACTATTGGGCGGGTTGAAAGATACGCAGTATTTT,TRBV4-2,.,TRBJ2-3,.
CASSLISEYWGGHGYTF,TGTGCCAGCAGCTTAATATCTGAGTATTGGGGGGGCCATGGCTACACCTTC,TRBV7-9,.,TRBJ1-2,.
CAISGELAGANNEQFF,TGTGCCATCAGTGGGGAACTAGCGGGGGCAAACAATGAGCAGTTCTTC,TRBV10-3,.,TRBJ2-1,TRBD2
CASSSRGGIAKNIQYF,TGTGCCAGCAGCTCCAGGGGTGGGATAGCCAAAAACATTCAGTACTTC,TRBV5-6,.,TRBJ2-4,.
CASSQGGAYNEQFF,TGTGCCAGCTCCCAGGGCGGGGCCTACAATGAGCAGTTCTTC,TRBV18,.,TRBJ2-1,.
CASQPGTEPTQYF,TGTGCCAGCCAGCCCGGAACAGAGCCGACCCAGTACTTC,TRBV5-6,.,TRBJ2-5,.
CASSFLAWGTGGTGELFF,TGTGCCAGCAGCTTCCTAGCGTGGGGGACAGGGGGCACCGGGGAGCTGTTTTTT,TRBV7-2,.,TRBJ2-2,TRBD1
CASSYGRGGNTEAFF,TGTGCCAGCAGTTACGGTAGAGGGGGGAACACTGAAGCTTTCTTT,TRBV6-5,.,TRBJ1-1,.
CASSLVSSQETQYF,TGCGCCAGCAGCTTGGTGTCCTCCCAAGAGACCCAGTACTTC,TRBV5-1,.,TRBJ2-5,.
CASSGLAGEQYF,TGTGCCAGCAGTGGACTAGCGGGAGAGCAGTACTTC,TRBV27,.,TRBJ2-7,TRBD2
CAWKTAGTAGNTIYF,TGTGCCTGGAAAACTGCAGGGACAGCTGGAAACACCATATATTTT,TRBV30,.,TRBJ1-3,TRBD1
CAISPTSGTNTGELFF,TGTGCCATCAGCCCGACTAGCGGGACGAACACCGGGGAGCTGTTTTTT,TRBV10-3,few,TRBJ2-2,TRBD2
CASSYRGQGENEKLFF,TGTGCCAGCAGTTATCGCGGACAGGGGGAGAATGAAAAACTGTTTTTT,TRBV6-6,.,TRBJ1-4,TRBD1
CAWKGRNEKLFF,TGTGCCTGGAAAGGGCGTAATGAAAAACTGTTTTTT,TRBV30,.,TRBJ1-4,.
CASSFRGNIQYF,TGCGCCAGCAGCTTCAGAGGGAACATTCAGTACTTC,TRBV5-1,.,TRBJ2-4,.
CASSATGQSSYEQYF,TGTGCCAGCAGTGCGACAGGTCAGAGCTCCTACGAGCAGTACTTC,TRBV28,.,TRBJ2-7,.
CASSSPGQGSSPLHF,TGTGCCAGCAGCTCCCCGGGACAGGGGAGTTCACCCCTCCACTTT,TRBV5-4,.,TRBJ1-6,TRBD1
CASSERDRGATNEKLFF,TGTGCCAGCAGCGAGCGGGACAGGGGCGCAACTAATGAAAAACTGTTTTTT,TRBV7-9,.,TRBJ1-4,TRBD1
CASSEAGWQPQHF,TGTGCCAGCAGTGAGGCAGGGTGGCAGCCCCAGCATTTT,TRBV2,.,TRBJ1-5,.
CASSTSGQATAFF,TGTGCCAGCAGCACCTCCGGACAGGCCACAGCTTTCTTT,TRBV9,.,TRBJ1-1,TRBD1
CASSLDGTAYSGANVLTF,TGTGCCAGCAGCTTAGACGGGACAGCGTACTCTGGGGCCAACGTCCTGACTTTC,TRBV7-2,.,TRBJ2-6,TRBD1
CASSLGQGDSLSTYEQYF,TGTGCCAGCAGCTTGGGACAGGGGGATTCGCTGTCTACCTACGAGCAGTACTTC,TRBV11-3,.,TRBJ2-7,TRBD1
CASSLASLGNQPQHF,TGTGCCAGCAGCTTAGCGAGTTTGGGAAATCAGCCCCAGCATTTT,TRBV7-2,.,TRBJ1-5,.
CASSIWDPLRYNEQFF,TGTGCCAGTAGTATTTGGGACCCCCTGCGGTACAATGAGCAGTTCTTC,TRBV19,.,TRBJ2-1,.
CAWGGGNEKLFF,TGTGCCTGGGGCGGGGGAAATGAAAAACTGTTTTTT,TRBV30,.,TRBJ1-4,.
CASSQGPAVGDEQFF,TGCGCCAGCAGCCAAGGACCCGCGGTGGGGGATGAGCAGTTCTTC,TRBV4-1,.,TRBJ2-1,.
CASLGLADRYEQYF,TGTGCCAGCTTAGGACTAGCGGATCGCTACGAGCAGTACTTC,TRBV6-5,.,TRBJ2-7,TRBD2
CASSVVLMNTEAFF,TGTGCCAGCAGCGTAGTTCTGATGAACACTGAAGCTTTCTTT,TRBV9,.,TRBJ1-1,.
CARSEGAGANVLTF,TGTGCCAGGTCAGAGGGGGCTGGGGCCAACGTCCTGACTTTC,TRBV6-1,.,TRBJ2-6,.
CSVYDRGSADTQYF,TGCAGCGTTTACGACAGGGGGTCCGCAGATACGCAGTATTTT,TRBV29-1,.,TRBJ2-3,TRBD1
CASSKYSGREEADTQYF,TGTGCCAGCAGCAAATATAGCGGGAGGGAAGAGGCAGATACGCAGTATTTT,TRBV21-1,.,TRBJ2-3,.
CAISGGSYQDTEAFF,TGTGCCATCAGTGGGGGCAGCTATCAGGACACTGAAGCTTTCTTT,TRBV10-3,.,TRBJ1-1,.
CASSQGAGGYNEQFF,TGCGCCAGCAGCCAAGGAGCGGGGGGATACAATGAGCAGTTCTTC,TRBV4-1,.,TRBJ2-1,TRBD2
CASRAGTSGIYEQYF,TGTGCCAGCAGAGCGGGGACTAGCGGGATCTACGAGCAGTACTTC,TRBV27,.,TRBJ2-7,TRBD2
CASSRSVNEKLFF,TGTGCCAGCTCACGGTCGGTTAATGAAAAACTGTTTTTT,TRBV18,.,TRBJ1-4,.
CASWLGQGMVEQFF,TGTGCCAGCTGGTTGGGACAGGGTATGGTTGAGCAGTTCTTC,TRBV27,.,TRBJ2-1,TRBD1
CASRKIGQGARNTEAFF,TGTGCCAGCAGGAAAATTGGACAGGGGGCGCGGAACACTGAAGCTTTCTTT,TRBV11-2,.,TRBJ1-1,TRBD1
CASSLEGYQPQHF,TGTGCCAGCAGCTTAGAAGGGTATCAGCCCCAGCATTTT,TRBV7-2,few,TRBJ1-5,.
CASSSTAKIYEQYF,TGTGCCAGCAGTTCCACGGCTAAAATCTACGAGCAGTACTTC,TRBV27,.,TRBJ2-7,.
CASNVNTDTQYF,TGTGCCAGTAATGTTAACACAGATACGCAGTATTTT,TRBV19,.,TRBJ2-3,.
CASSVSGSDTQYF,TGTGCCAGCAGTGTGAGCGGCTCAGATACGCAGTATTTT,TRBV7-2,.,TRBJ2-3,.
CASSLGGGPYNEQFF,TGCGCCAGCAGCTTGGGCGGGGGTCCCTACAATGAGCAGTTCTTC,TRBV5-1,.,TRBJ2-1,TRBD2
CASSLTGYPEQYF,TGTGCCAGCAGCTTGACAGGGTATCCCGAGCAGTACTTC,TRBV5-4,.,TRBJ2-7,.
CASSEDPTGGGSNQPQHF,TGTGCCAGCAGTGAAGATCCCACAGGGGGTGGGAGCAATCAGCCCCAGCATTTT,TRBV6-1,.,TRBJ1-5,TRBD1
CASSLVVGTDTQYF,TGTGCCAGCAGCTTAGTAGTCGGCACAGATACGCAGTATTTT,TRBV7-2,.,TRBJ2-3,.
CASSSSGGYSYEQYF,TGTGCCAGCAGTTCTAGCGGGGGGTACTCCTACGAGCAGTACTTC,TRBV27,.,TRBJ2-7,TRBD2
CASSQMRGPYEQYF,TGTGCCAGCAGCCAAATGAGGGGTCCCTACGAGCAGTACTTC,TRBV14,.,TRBJ2-7,.
CASSQGAAANEKLFF,TGTGCCAGTAGCCAGGGGGCGGCGGCTAATGAAAAACTGTTTTTT,TRBV19,.,TRBJ1-4,TRBD1
CASSSLGTSGYEQYF,TGTGCCAGCAGTTCCCTTGGGACTAGCGGGTACGAGCAGTACTTC,TRBV6-5,.,TRBJ2-7,TRBD2
CASSTRTSNYEQYF,TGTGCCAGCAGCACTAGGACTAGCAACTACGAGCAGTACTTC,TRBV7-2,.,TRBJ2-7,TRBD2
CASSQSSGGTISYEQYF,TGTGCCAGCAGCCAGTCTAGCGGGGGTACGATTTCCTACGAGCAGTACTTC,TRBV4-2,.,TRBJ2-7,TRBD2
CASSAGDYGYTF,TGTGCCAGCAGCGCAGGAGACTATGGCTACACCTTC,TRBV7-9,.,TRBJ1-2,.
CASSSQGQETQYF,TGTGCCAGCAGCTCACAGGGTCAAGAGACCCAGTACTTC,TRBV7-6,.,TRBJ2-5,.
CASSLGGDGYTF,TGTGCCAGCAGCTTAGGGGGTGATGGCTACACCTTC,TRBV7-8,few,TRBJ1-2,.
CATSRVELEGGNEQFF,TGTGCCACCAGCAGAGTGGAATTAGAAGGGGGCAATGAGCAGTTCTTC,TRBV15,.,TRBJ2-1,.
CASSFGLASADTQYF,TGTGCCAGCAGCTTCGGACTAGCTTCGGCAGATACGCAGTATTTT,TRBV5-8,.,TRBJ2-3,TRBD2